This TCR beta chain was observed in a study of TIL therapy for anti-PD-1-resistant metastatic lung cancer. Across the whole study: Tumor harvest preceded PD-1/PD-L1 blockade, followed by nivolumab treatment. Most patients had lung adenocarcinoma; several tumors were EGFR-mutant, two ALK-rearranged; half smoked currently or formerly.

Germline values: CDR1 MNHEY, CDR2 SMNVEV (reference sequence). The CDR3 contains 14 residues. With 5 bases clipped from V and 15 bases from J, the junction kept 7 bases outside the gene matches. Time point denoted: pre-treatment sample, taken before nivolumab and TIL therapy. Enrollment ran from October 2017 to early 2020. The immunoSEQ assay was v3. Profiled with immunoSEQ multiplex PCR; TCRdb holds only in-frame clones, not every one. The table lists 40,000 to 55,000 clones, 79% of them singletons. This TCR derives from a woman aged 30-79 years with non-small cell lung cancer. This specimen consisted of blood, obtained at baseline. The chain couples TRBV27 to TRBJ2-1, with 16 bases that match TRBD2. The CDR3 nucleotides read TGTGCCAGCAGTGGGGGACTAGCGGGGGGGAATTCGTTCTTC. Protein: CASSGGLAGGNSFF.